A single sample is the source of the 16 T cell receptor beta chains below, sequenced in a study of OX40 agonist ivuxolimab in advanced cancers. Some clones are missing from TCRdb's copy, which holds only in-frame ones; the method was immunoSEQ multiplex PCR. The table lists about 30,000 clones, about 93% of them singletons. Sequences were derived from CD4+ or CD8+ T cells sorted from blood, sampled in a trial of the OX40 agonist ivuxolimab. All receptors derive from an adult with an advanced solid tumor such as melanoma, head and neck, liver or kidney cancer.

This rearrangement joins TRBV27 to TRBJ1-4, with a weak D call TRBD1 (5 bases). V shed 0 bases and J shed 4 bases, with 15 bases lying between them. Germline V gene sequence: CDR1 MNHEY, CDR2 SMNVEV (reference sequence). The CDR3 spans 17 residues. The CDR3: CASSLSFGTGSNEKLFF. CDR3 sequence (DNA): TGTGCCAGCAGTTTATCGTTCGGAACAGGTAGTAATGAAAAACTGTTTTTT.

The chain recombines TRBV4-3 with TRBJ2-7, with 7 nucleotides matching TRBD1. Per the germline V gene, CDR1 is LGHNA and CDR2 is YSLEER. This CDR3 contains 14 residues. Germline trimming cut 1 base from V and 3 bases from J; bases unmatched to any gene: 3. CDR3 in amino acids: CASSQGTGHYEQYF. The CDR3 nucleotides are TGCGCCAGCAGCCAAGGGACAGGCCACTACGAGCAGTACTTC.

The chain couples TRBV14 to TRBJ2-7; TRBD1 matches at 8 bases. Germline assignment: CDR1 SGHDN and CDR2 FVKESK. The length of the CDR3 is 14 residues. V trimming: 8 bases; J trimming: 2 bases; junction bases outside the gene matches: 8. The CDR3 sequence: CASRPTGAAYEQYF. CDR3 in DNA: TGTGCCAGCCGGCCGACAGGGGCTGCCTACGAGCAGTACTTC.

This clone is categorized as medium-sized. This sequence joins TRBV27 and TRBJ2-7; 10 bases are shared with TRBD1. The CDR3 spans 12 residues. The germline V gene has CDR1 MNHEY and CDR2 SMNVEV (reference sequence). The V and J ends lost 4 bases and 7 bases, in that order; junction bases with no gene match: 1. The CDR3: CASSWTGGEQYF. The CDR3 coding sequence is TGTGCCAGCAGTTGGACAGGGGGGGAGCAGTACTTC.

The chain links TRBV10-2 to TRBJ2-2, with unresolved D. Looked up from germline, CDR1 is WSHSY and CDR2 is SAAADI. The CDR3 has 13 amino acids. V was clipped by 2 bases and J by 5 bases, with 6 bases between them. Here the CDR3 reads CASSETSTGELFF. CDR3 nucleotide sequence: TGCGCCAGCAGTGAGACTTCTACCGGGGAGCTGTTTTTT.

The chain recombines TRBV9 with TRBJ2-1; D tentatively fits TRBD1 or TRBD2 (5 bases each). CDR1 and CDR2 from the germline V gene are SGDLS and YYNGEE. The CDR3 is 15 residues long. V lost 0 bases and J lost 2, with 9 bases in between. CDR3 residues: CASSVVGGTYNEQFF. The CDR3 bases are TGTGCCAGCAGCGTAGTTGGGGGAACCTACAATGAGCAGTTCTTC.

The J gene is TRBJ2-1, the V gene TRBV5-5; 7 nucleotides align to TRBD1. The germline V gene encodes CDR1 SGHKS and CDR2 YYEKEE (reference sequence). Trimming took 0 bases from V and 3 from J; bases not matched to a gene: 3. This CDR3 comprises 15 residues. Here the CDR3 reads CASSLGDSFYNEQFF. CDR3 nucleotides: TGTGCCAGCAGCTTGGGGGACAGCTTCTACAATGAGCAGTTCTTC. Variable domain in full (rest from reference TRBV5-5 and TRBJ2-1): DAGVTQSPTHLIKTRGQQVTLRCSPISGHKSVSWYQQVLGQGPQFIFQYYEKEERGRGNFPDRFSARQFPNYSSELNVNALLLGDSALYLCASSLGDSFYNEQFFGPGTRLTVL.

In this sample, this clone turned up once. V usage is TRBV5-1 and J usage is TRBJ2-2, with D possibly called TRBD1 or TRBD2 (5 bases each). This CDR3 spans 16 amino acids. Trimming removed 1 base at V and 1 base at J, with 11 bases between. Germline loops: CDR1 SGHRS, CDR2 YFSETQ. The CDR3: CASSLLGPKNTGELFF. CDR3 nucleotides: TGCGCCAGCAGCTTGTTGGGACCAAAGAACACCGGGGAGCTGTTTTTT.

The genes are TRBV4-1 and TRBJ1-6; perhaps TRBD1 as D (6 bases). Germline-derived CDR1 and CDR2 are MGHRA and YSYEKL. There are 14 residues in the CDR3. V was trimmed by 1 base and J by 5 bases, leaving 6 bases between them. CDR3: CASSQGTDNSPLHF. The CDR3 nucleotides are TGCGCCAGCAGCCAAGGGACAGATAATTCACCCCTCCACTTT.

This clone was detected only once. A junction end diverges from the germline sequence, so it may reflect a read error. Other DNA sequences within the sample encode an identical CDR3. This chain connects TRBV30 to TRBJ1-1; unclear D gene. This CDR3 spans 13 amino acids. Germline CDR1 and CDR2: GTSNPN and SVGIG (reference sequence). The CDR3: CAWSSRFDTEAFF. CDR3 DNA: TGTGCTTGGAGTTCGCGGTTCGACACTGAAGCTTTCTTT. Looking up the rest from reference TRBV30 and TRBJ1-1 gives the full variable domain: SQTIHQWPATLVQPVGSPLSLECTVEGTSNPNLYWYRQAAGRGLQLLFYSVGIGQISSEVPQNLSASRPQDRQFILSSKKLLLSDSGFYLCAWSSRFDTEAFFGQGTRLTVV.

V gene TRBV19 combines with J gene TRBJ2-7; the D gene is possibly TRBD1 (6 bases). V lost 3 bases, J lost 0 bases, and 9 bases lay in between. The CDR3 consists of 14 residues. CDR1 is LNHDA and CDR2 is SQIVND in the germline V gene (reference sequence). The CDR3 protein is CASSMDSRSYEQYF. CDR3 coding DNA: TGTGCCAGTAGTATGGACAGTCGCTCCTACGAGCAGTACTTC.

The J gene is TRBJ1-1, the V gene TRBV13; D not certain. This CDR3 contains 14 residues. V shed 3 bases and J shed 1 base, with 9 bases lying between them. Germline assignment: CDR1 PRHDT and CDR2 FYEKMQ (reference sequence). CDR3 DNA sequence: TGTGCCAGCAGCTTTTTAGCCGGGAACACTGAAGCTTTCTTT. Translated: CASSFLAGNTEAFF.

This clone turned up a few times. The chain is built from TRBV7-9 and TRBJ1-1; TRBD1 agrees at 9 bases. Per germline, CDR1 SEHNR and CDR2 FQNEAQ (reference sequence). The CDR3 has 15 residues. Unmatched junction bases numbered 10, after V lost 5 bases and J lost 6 bases. CDR3 loop: CASSPLGDRVPEAFF. The CDR3, as DNA: TGTGCCAGCAGCCCTTTGGGGGACAGGGTCCCTGAAGCTTTCTTT.

V is TRBV19 and J is TRBJ2-7; 8 bases align to TRBD1. Germline lookup yields CDR1 LNHDA and CDR2 SQIVND (reference sequence). CDR3 size: 14 residues. The ends lost 3 bases at V and 2 bases at J; junction bases unmatched: 3. Written as DNA, the CDR3 is TGTGCCAGTAGTATCGGACAGGGTACCTACGAGCAGTACTTC. This gives the protein CASSIGQGTYEQYF.

This chain connects TRBV7-9 to TRBJ2-5; D may be TRBD1 (7 bases). Germline V gene sequence: CDR1 SEHNR, CDR2 FQNEAQ (reference sequence). There are 14 residues in the CDR3. Deletions cut 5 bases from V and 7 bases from J, with 17 bases between. The CDR3 protein is CASSPPEGAWTQYF. CDR3 nucleotide sequence: TGTGCCAGCAGCCCCCCGGAGGGGGCATGGACCCAGTACTTC.

This chain links TRBV7-6 with TRBJ2-1, with a weak D call TRBD2 (5 bases). Trimming shortened V by 0 bases and J by 10 bases, and 7 bases separated the two germline ends. Germline assignment: CDR1 SGHVS and CDR2 FNYEAQ. The CDR3 sequence is 12 residues long. CDR3 amino acids: CASSLAGEEQFF. DNA for the CDR3: TGTGCCAGCAGCTTAGCCGGGGAAGAGCAGTTCTTC. The full variable domain, with the rest looked up from reference TRBV7-6 and TRBJ2-1, is GAGVSQSPRYKVTKRGQDVALRCDPISGHVSLYWYRQALGQGPEFLTYFNYEAQQDKSGLPNDRFSAERPEGSISTLTIQRTEQRDSAMYRCASSLAGEEQFFGPGTRLTVL.